The 29 T cell receptor beta chains given below trace back to one sample, sequenced in a study of control samples from healthy donors and cancer patients. Data came from immunoSEQ multiplex PCR; TCRdb stores just in-frame clones and leaves some out. The profile shows approximately 90,000 clones, about 87% of them singletons. Sequencing was done on a sample of blood. The receptor source for this set is a woman in her seventies in good health.

In this sample, this clone turned up once. This chain joins TRBV11-2 and TRBJ2-7; D ambiguous. Looked up from germline, CDR1 is SGHAT and CDR2 is FQNNGV. Between the trimmed V and J ends, which lost 7 bases and 2 bases, there was a span of 6 bases. The CDR3 consists of 11 residues. CDR3 protein: CASTRAYEQYF. The DNA for the CDR3 is TGTGCCAGCACCCGGGCCTACGAGCAGTACTTC.

The chain carries TRBV10-2 and TRBJ2-5; 7 positions match TRBD2. Germline V CDR1 and CDR2: WSHSY, SAAADI. The CDR3 is 13 amino acids. V was pared by 6 bases and J by 4 bases, with 5 bases of the junction left unmatched. CDR3 sequence: CASSGGTGETQYF. The CDR3 bases are TGCGCCAGCAGCGGGGGGACCGGAGAGACCCAGTACTTC.

J is TRBJ1-1 and V is TRBV19; no definite D call. The ends were cut back, 2 bases at V and 6 bases at J, with 19 bases in the middle. The germline CDR1 and CDR2 sequences are LNHDA and SQIVND (reference sequence). The CDR3 contains 16 residues. The CDR3 region is CASSITQLTASPEAFF. As DNA, the CDR3 is TGTGCCAGTAGTATAACTCAGTTAACGGCGTCCCCTGAAGCTTTCTTT. Using reference TRBV19 and TRBJ1-1 for the parts outside the CDR3, the full variable domain is DGGITQSPKYLFRKEGQNVTLSCEQNLNHDAMYWYRQDPGQGLRLIYYSQIVNDFQKGDIAEGYSVSREKKESFPLTVTSAQKNPTAFYLCASSITQLTASPEAFFGQGTRLTVV.

The genes are TRBV6-2 or TRBV6-3 and TRBJ1-1; 10 bases line up with TRBD1. CDR1 and CDR2 (germline): MNHEY, SVGEGT. The CDR3 has 18 amino acids. V lost 0 bases and J lost 3; bases outside the gene matches: 10. CDR3 nucleotide sequence: TGTGCCAGCAGTTACTCTGTGGACAGGGGGTCGTGGTACACTGAAGCTTTCTTT. Translating gives CASSYSVDRGSWYTEAFF.

The J gene is TRBJ2-1, the V gene TRBV19; D tentatively fits TRBD1 or TRBD2 (5 bases each). V lost 5 bases, J lost 6 bases, and 14 bases lay in between. Per germline, CDR1 LNHDA and CDR2 SQIVND (reference sequence). The CDR3 covers 14 residues. The DNA of the CDR3 is TGTGCCAGTAGTCCTTTAGCCGGGACCAATGAGCAGTTCTTC. This sequence encodes CASSPLAGTNEQFF.

This clone was found a few times. The V gene is TRBV6-5, the J gene TRBJ1-5; the D gene is possibly TRBD1 (6 bases). The CDR3 sequence is 13 residues long. Trimming shortened V by 9 bases and J by 3 bases, and 12 bases separated the two germline ends. Germline lookup yields CDR1 MNHEY and CDR2 SVGAGI. Here the CDR3 reads CASGQSFNQPQHF. CDR3 coding DNA: TGTGCCAGTGGACAGTCCTTCAATCAGCCCCAGCATTTT.

CDR3 coding DNA: TGTGCCAGCAGCTTAGGAATAAAAGATACGCAGTATTTT. Amino acid sequence: CASSLGIKDTQYF. The chain links TRBV7-2 to TRBJ2-3; no definite D call. Germline CDR1 SGHTA, CDR2 FQGNSA. This CDR3 contains 13 residues. Between the trimmed V and J ends, which lost 1 base and 5 bases, there was a span of 7 bases.

The chain links TRBV30 to TRBJ1-5; D may be TRBD1 (5 bases). The V end lost 1 base, the J end lost 2 bases, and 12 bases lay between the germline ends. Per the germline V gene, CDR1 is GTSNPN and CDR2 is SVGIG (reference sequence). This CDR3 has 15 residues. The CDR3 DNA reads as TGTGCCTGGAGTGAGGGAGGGGCCGGCAATCAGCCCCAGCATTTT. This sequence encodes CAWSEGGAGNQPQHF.

Here the CDR3 DNA reads TGTGCCACCAGCATGCCGCGGGGAGTCGGCGAGCAGTACTTC. It encodes CATSMPRGVGEQYF. The J gene is TRBJ2-7, the V gene TRBV15; D might be TRBD2 (6 bases). CDR3 length: 14 residues. Germline V lookup: CDR1 LNHNV, CDR2 YYDKDF (reference sequence). Between the trimmed V and J ends, which lost 4 bases and 6 bases, there was a span of 16 bases.

The rearrangement joins TRBV5-5 to TRBJ1-5; TRBD1 might be the D (5 bases). V was pared by 1 base and J by 5 bases, with 10 bases between. The CDR3 is 14 residues long. CDR1 and CDR2 (germline): SGHKS, YYEKEE (reference sequence). For the CDR3, the DNA is TGTGCCAGCAGCTTGATGGGGGAGGATCAGCCCCAGCATTTT. Translating gives CASSLMGEDQPQHF. The whole variable domain, filled in from reference TRBV5-5 and TRBJ1-5, reads DAGVTQSPTHLIKTRGQQVTLRCSPISGHKSVSWYQQVLGQGPQFIFQYYEKEERGRGNFPDRFSARQFPNYSSELNVNALLLGDSALYLCASSLMGEDQPQHFGDGTRLSIL.

The chain recombines TRBV9 with TRBJ1-2, with a tentative D call TRBD1 (5 bases). The CDR3 consists of 17 residues. CDR1 is SGDLS and CDR2 is YYNGEE in the germline V gene. Trimming took off 0 bases at V and 5 bases at J, with 20 bases between the two ends. CDR3 protein: CASSVDPGRGGLYGYTF. CDR3 nucleotides: TGTGCCAGCAGCGTAGATCCAGGGAGGGGAGGCCTTTATGGCTACACCTTC.

J is TRBJ1-2 and V is TRBV7-2; D possibly corresponds to TRBD1 (5 bases). Germline values: CDR1 SGHTA, CDR2 FQGNSA. Trimming stripped 4 bases from V and 4 bases from J, with 19 bases between. The CDR3 contains 16 residues. The CDR3 coding sequence is TGTGCCAGCAGCTGGGGGGGGACCGAGGCCCCCTATGGCTACACCTTC. It translates to CASSWGGTEAPYGYTF.

The gene calls are TRBV2 and TRBJ2-5, with D perhaps being TRBD1 or TRBD2 (5 bases each). Germline lookup yields CDR1 SNHLY and CDR2 FYNNEI. The ends were cut back, 3 bases at V and 2 bases at J, with 10 bases in the middle. This CDR3 comprises 14 residues. CDR3 residues: CASSEGTHQETQYF. In DNA, the CDR3 is TGTGCCAGCAGTGAGGGGACGCATCAAGAGACCCAGTACTTC.

The CDR3 loop reads CASGTGLNQPQHF. In DNA form, the CDR3 reads TGTGCCAGCGGGACAGGACTAAATCAGCCCCAGCATTTT. The genes are TRBV6-5 and TRBJ1-5, with 8 bases aligning to TRBD1. Germline assignment: CDR1 MNHEY and CDR2 SVGAGI. The CDR3 has 13 amino acids. V lost 8 bases and J lost 4; bases outside the gene matches: 4.

The chain carries TRBV20-1 and TRBJ1-1; D remains unclear. Trimming removed 3 bases from V and 4 bases from J, with 12 bases in between. The germline CDR1 and CDR2 sequences are DFQATT and SNEGSKA (reference sequence). CDR3 length: 13 amino acids. In nucleotides, the CDR3 is TGCAGTGCTAGTGAGGAGCTAATCACTGAAGCTTTCTTT. It encodes CSASEELITEAFF.

This chain joins TRBV10-1 and TRBJ2-3; 11 positions agree with TRBD1. CDR1 and CDR2 from the germline V gene are WNHNN and SYGVQD (reference sequence). Germline trimming cut 3 bases from V and 3 bases from J; bases unmatched to any gene: 5. The CDR3 loop spans 16 amino acids. In nucleotides, the CDR3 is TGCGCCAGCAGTGAATGGACAGGGGGCAAAACAGATACGCAGTATTTT. Its protein product is CASSEWTGGKTDTQYF.

The chain combines TRBV11-2 with TRBJ1-2; no reliable D call. V lost 0 bases and J 4 bases, leaving 12 bases between the germline ends. Germline lookup yields CDR1 SGHAT and CDR2 FQNNGV. CDR3 length: 15 residues. CDR3 amino acids: CASSLDLGGPYGYTF. The CDR3 DNA follows: TGTGCCAGCAGCTTAGATCTGGGAGGGCCCTATGGCTACACCTTC.

The chain is built from TRBV24-1 and TRBJ2-3; D is perhaps TRBD1 (6 bases). V lost 5 bases, J lost 4 bases, and 12 bases lay in between. CDR1 is KGHDR, CDR2 SFDVKD, per germline. The CDR3 is made up of 14 amino acids. The CDR3 spells CATSVTGSPDTQYF. Written as DNA, the CDR3 is TGTGCCACCAGTGTCACAGGGAGTCCAGATACGCAGTATTTT.

V usage is TRBV29-1 and J usage is TRBJ2-7; possibly TRBD1 or TRBD2 for D (6 bases each). The V end lost 4 bases, the J end lost 5 bases, and 18 bases lay between the germline ends. This CDR3 is 14 amino acids long. CDR1 SQVTM and CDR2 ANQGSEA come from the germline V gene. In DNA form, the CDR3 reads TGCAGCGTTGGCCGGGGGCAGGGAATCCACGAGCAGTACTTC. The encoded protein is CSVGRGQGIHEQYF.

V usage is TRBV4-1 and J usage is TRBJ1-1, with TRBD1 identical over 8 bases. V shed 4 bases and J 4 bases; nucleotides not matched to a gene: 2. CDR1 and CDR2 from the germline V gene are MGHRA and YSYEKL. CDR3 length: 13 amino acids. CDR3 amino acids: CASSLQGGTEAFF. CDR3 sequence (DNA): TGCGCCAGCAGCCTACAGGGGGGCACTGAAGCTTTCTTT.

The chain carries TRBV24-1 and TRBJ2-2, with a weak D call TRBD1 (7 bases). The CDR3 is 16 residues long. Looked up from germline, CDR1 is KGHDR and CDR2 is SFDVKD. Trimming stripped 4 bases from V and 2 bases from J, with 13 bases between. CDR3: CATSDRGTANTGELFF. The CDR3 nucleotides read TGTGCCACCAGTGACCGGGGGACAGCAAACACCGGGGAGCTGTTTTTT.

This chain links TRBV30 with TRBJ2-1, with D possibly being TRBD2 (6 bases). The CDR3 extends over 11 amino acids. Between the trimmed V and J ends, which lost 0 bases and 12 bases, there was a span of 9 bases. Germline CDR1 and CDR2: GTSNPN and SVGIG (reference sequence). Written as DNA, the CDR3 is TGTGCCTGGAGTGTATTAGCGGCGCAGTTCTTC. Translating gives CAWSVLAAQFF. The full variable domain, its missing parts supplied by reference TRBV30 and TRBJ2-1, is SQTIHQWPATLVQPVGSPLSLECTVEGTSNPNLYWYRQAAGRGLQLLFYSVGIGQISSEVPQNLSASRPQDRQFILSSKKLLLSDSGFYLCAWSVLAAQFFGPGTRLTVL.

This chain uses TRBV27 with TRBJ2-5; 7 bases are a match to TRBD2. This CDR3 region has 13 residues. Trimming took 8 bases from V and 5 from J; bases not matched to a gene: 8. CDR1 and CDR2 (germline): MNHEY, SMNVEV (reference sequence). CDR3 region: CASGLAVGETQYF. The CDR3 nucleotides read TGTGCCAGCGGTCTAGCGGTCGGGGAGACCCAGTACTTC.

The chain uses TRBV9 and TRBJ2-3; D may be TRBD2 (6 bases). The CDR3 totals 16 residues. Per germline, CDR1 SGDLS and CDR2 YYNGEE. With 3 bases removed from V and 0 bases from J, the gap between germline ends came to 14 bases. In nucleotides, the CDR3 is TGTGCCAGCAGCGCACGGGGACTCATTAGCACAGATACGCAGTATTTT. It codes for CASSARGLISTDTQYF.

The genes are TRBV6-1 and TRBJ1-3, with a tentative D call TRBD1 (5 bases). Germline CDR1 is MNHNS and CDR2 is SASEGT. V dropped 1 base and J dropped 4 bases, with 11 bases sitting between them. The CDR3 contains 15 residues. CDR3 amino acids: CASSEGTREGNTIYF. Here the CDR3 DNA reads TGTGCCAGCAGTGAAGGGACAAGAGAAGGAAACACCATATATTTT.

The chain uses TRBV15 and TRBJ1-1; TRBD1 aligns across 7 bases. The CDR3 is made up of 14 amino acids. From germline, CDR1 is LNHNV and CDR2 YYDKDF (reference sequence). The V gene end was trimmed by 9 bases and the J gene end by 3 bases; junction bases not matched to a gene: 10. Written as DNA, the CDR3 is TGTGCCACTCTAAACAGGGGATGGGACACTGAAGCTTTCTTT. Its protein product is CATLNRGWDTEAFF. The full variable domain, its missing parts supplied by reference TRBV15 and TRBJ1-1, is DAMVIQNPRYQVTQFGKPVTLSCSQTLNHNVMYWYQQKSSQAPKLLFHYYDKDFNNEADTPDNFQSRRPNTSFCFLDIRSPGLGDTAMYLCATLNRGWDTEAFFGQGTRLTVV.

The V and J genes are TRBV9 and TRBJ2-2, with 8 bases fitting TRBD1. The CDR3 has 16 amino acids. V lost 0 bases to trimming and J lost 6 bases; unmatched junction nucleotides: 7. The V gene's germline CDR1 is SGDLS and CDR2 YYNGEE. The CDR3 DNA follows: TGTGCCAGCAGCGTAGTGTCAGGGGGCGGGTCCGGGGAGCTGTTTTTT. Residues: CASSVVSGGGSGELFF.

The genes are TRBV25-1 and TRBJ1-1; D remains ambiguous. Trimming took off 2 bases at V and 2 bases at J, with 6 bases between the two ends. From germline, CDR1 is MGHDK and CDR2 SYGVNS. The CDR3 extends over 13 amino acids. The CDR3 sequence: CASSETVNTEAFF. The CDR3, as DNA: TGTGCCAGCAGTGAAACAGTAAACACTGAAGCTTTCTTT.

The rearrangement joins TRBV18 to TRBJ1-1, with 9 bases matching TRBD1. CDR1 KGHSH and CDR2 LQKENI come from the germline V gene. With V trimmed by 0 bases and J by 5 bases, 4 bases remained unmatched. The CDR3 is made up of 15 amino acids. The CDR3 loop is CASSPPQDRGTEAFF. The DNA of the CDR3 is TGTGCCAGCTCACCACCCCAGGACAGGGGAACTGAAGCTTTCTTT. Full variable domain (outside the CDR3, taken from reference TRBV18 and TRBJ1-1): NAGVMQNPRHLVRRRGQEARLRCSPMKGHSHVYWYRQLPEEGLKFMVYLQKENIIDESGMPKERFSAEFPKEGPSILRIQQVVRGDSAAYFCASSPPQDRGTEAFFGQGTRLTVV.